This TCR beta chain is drawn from a study of cytomegalovirus exposure and HLA in healthy donors. Whole-study results and caveats: Researchers reportedly found TCR beta sequences accurately predicted most subjects' HLA-A and HLA-B alleles. TCR association rates varied by HLA locus in a later analysis, with DRB1 highest and HLA-C lowest.

On this clone itself: The antigen is undetermined.

Trimming took off 8 bases at V and 4 bases at J, with 21 bases between the two ends. Germline V gene lookup returns CDR1 MNHEY and CDR2 SMNVEV (reference sequence). This CDR3 has 16 residues. With 60 Vbeta and 13 Jbeta primers, the PCR was carried out. Some clones are missing from TCRdb's copy, which holds only in-frame ones; the method was immunoSEQ multiplex PCR. Of roughly 150,000 clones listed, roughly 87% are singletons. The TCR originated in a girl aged 10 to 17 in good health and CMV-seropositive. The J gene is TRBJ1-3, the V gene TRBV27, with TRBD1 as a possible D gene (5 bases). The source material was PBMCs. CDR3 sequence (DNA): TGTGCCAGCCCGGGGGGAAGAGGGGCAGGGGGAAACACCATATATTTT. Translated, it gives CASPGGRGAGGNTIYF.